This TCR beta chain was obtained from a study of early T cells in non-severe SARS-CoV-2 infection. At the level of the study: Chains from this unsorted whole-blood bulk RNA could not be paired. Overall study results and limits: Anti-spike CD8 specificities were favored by VDJdb matching, whose results missed private and CD4 specificities.

This clonotype showed up just a few times. Its antigen is not known. Unique molecular identifiers tagged individual cDNA molecules. TCRdb redid the calling of the 5' RACE reads with MiXCR, one entry per CDR3 protein. The sample comprises 53,000 or so distinct CDR3 sequences, less than 15% of which are singletons, and 2.5% to 3% rests with the top ten. Germline V gene lookup returns CDR1 DFQATT and CDR2 SNEGSKA (reference sequence). V lost 6 bases, J lost 6 bases, and 17 bases lay in between. This CDR3 spans 14 amino acids. Source: whole blood, taken at baseline. The V and J genes are TRBV20-1 and TRBJ2-2, with D perhaps matching TRBD1 or TRBD2 (5 bases each). The sequence derives from an adult who was a healthcare worker with PCR-confirmed SARS-CoV-2 infection or an uninfected control (not recorded which). The CDR3 protein is CSAPIPGASGELFF. The CDR3 DNA sequence: TGCAGTGCCCCAATTCCCGGGGCCTCCGGGGAGCTGTTTTTT.